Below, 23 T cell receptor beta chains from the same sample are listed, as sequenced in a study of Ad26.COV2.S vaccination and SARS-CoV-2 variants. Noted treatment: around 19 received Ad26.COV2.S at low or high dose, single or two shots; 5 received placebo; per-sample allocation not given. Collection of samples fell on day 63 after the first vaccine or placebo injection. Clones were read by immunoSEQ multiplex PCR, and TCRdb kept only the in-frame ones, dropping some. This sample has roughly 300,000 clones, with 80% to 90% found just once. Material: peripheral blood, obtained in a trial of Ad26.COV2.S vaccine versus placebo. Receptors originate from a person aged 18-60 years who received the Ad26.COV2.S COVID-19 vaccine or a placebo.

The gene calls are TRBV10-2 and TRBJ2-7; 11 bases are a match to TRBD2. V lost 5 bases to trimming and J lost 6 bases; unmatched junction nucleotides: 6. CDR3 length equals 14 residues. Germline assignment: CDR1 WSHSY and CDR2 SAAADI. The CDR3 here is CASSLAGGPSEQYF. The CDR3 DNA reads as TGCGCCAGCAGTTTAGCGGGAGGGCCATCCGAGCAGTACTTC.

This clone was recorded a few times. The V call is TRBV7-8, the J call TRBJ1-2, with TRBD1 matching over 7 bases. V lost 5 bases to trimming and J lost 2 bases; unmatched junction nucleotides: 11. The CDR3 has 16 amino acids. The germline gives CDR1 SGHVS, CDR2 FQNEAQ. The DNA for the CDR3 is TGTGCCAGCAGCCCGCCCTACAGGGGAGCAAACTATGGCTACACCTTC. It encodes CASSPPYRGANYGYTF.

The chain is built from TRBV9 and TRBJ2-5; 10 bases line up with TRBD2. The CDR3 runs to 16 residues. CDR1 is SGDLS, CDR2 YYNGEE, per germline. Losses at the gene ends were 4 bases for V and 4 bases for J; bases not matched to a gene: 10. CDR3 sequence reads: CASSPRTSGTLETQYF. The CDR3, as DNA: TGTGCCAGCAGCCCCCGGACTAGCGGAACCCTAGAGACCCAGTACTTC.

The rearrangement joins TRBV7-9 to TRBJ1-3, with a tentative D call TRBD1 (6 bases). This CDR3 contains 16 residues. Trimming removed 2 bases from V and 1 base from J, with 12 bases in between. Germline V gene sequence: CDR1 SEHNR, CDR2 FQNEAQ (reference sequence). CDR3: CASSLTEGGSGNTIYF. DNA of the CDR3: TGTGCCAGCAGCTTAACAGAAGGGGGTTCTGGAAACACCATATATTTT.

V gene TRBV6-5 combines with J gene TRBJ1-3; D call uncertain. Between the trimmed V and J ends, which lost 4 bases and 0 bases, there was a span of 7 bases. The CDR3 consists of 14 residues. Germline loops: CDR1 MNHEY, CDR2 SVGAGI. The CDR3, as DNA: TGTGCCAGCAGTTTAGGTCACTCTGGAAACACCATATATTTT. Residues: CASSLGHSGNTIYF.

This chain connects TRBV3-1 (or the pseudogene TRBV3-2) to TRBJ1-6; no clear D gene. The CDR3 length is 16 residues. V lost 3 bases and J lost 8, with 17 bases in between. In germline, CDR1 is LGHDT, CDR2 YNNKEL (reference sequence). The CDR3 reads CASSQAALGRDSPLHF. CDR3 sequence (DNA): TGTGCCAGCAGCCAGGCTGCCCTGGGCCGCGATTCACCCCTCCACTTT.

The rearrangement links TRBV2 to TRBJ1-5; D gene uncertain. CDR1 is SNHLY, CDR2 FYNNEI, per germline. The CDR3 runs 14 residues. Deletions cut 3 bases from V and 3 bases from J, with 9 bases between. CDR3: CASSDGLINQPQHF. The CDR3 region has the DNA TGTGCCAGCAGTGACGGACTTATCAATCAGCCCCAGCATTTT.

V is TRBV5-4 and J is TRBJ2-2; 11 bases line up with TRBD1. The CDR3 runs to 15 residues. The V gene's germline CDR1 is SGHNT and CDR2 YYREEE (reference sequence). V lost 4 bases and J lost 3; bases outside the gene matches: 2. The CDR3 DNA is TGTGCCAGCAGCCTGGGACAGGGGGACACCGGGGAGCTGTTTTTT. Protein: CASSLGQGDTGELFF.

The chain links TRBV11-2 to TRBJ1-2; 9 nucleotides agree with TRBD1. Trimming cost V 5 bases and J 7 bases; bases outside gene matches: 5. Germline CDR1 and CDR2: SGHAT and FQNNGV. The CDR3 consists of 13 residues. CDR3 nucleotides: TGTGCCAGCAGCCCCGGGACAGGGTTTGGCTACACCTTC. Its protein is CASSPGTGFGYTF.

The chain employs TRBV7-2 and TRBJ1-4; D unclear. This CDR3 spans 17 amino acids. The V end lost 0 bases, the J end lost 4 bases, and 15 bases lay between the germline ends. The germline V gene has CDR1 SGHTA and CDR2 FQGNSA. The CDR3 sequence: CASSLASRVDDNEKLFF. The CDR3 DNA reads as TGTGCCAGCAGCTTAGCGTCCCGGGTAGATGATAATGAAAAACTGTTTTTT.

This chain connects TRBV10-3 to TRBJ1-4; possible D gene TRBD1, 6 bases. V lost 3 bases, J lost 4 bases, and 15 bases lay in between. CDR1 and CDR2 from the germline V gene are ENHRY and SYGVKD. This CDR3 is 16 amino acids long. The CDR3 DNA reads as TGTGCCATCAGTGAAGGGGGACCGGTGATTAATGAAAAACTGTTTTTT. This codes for CAISEGGPVINEKLFF.

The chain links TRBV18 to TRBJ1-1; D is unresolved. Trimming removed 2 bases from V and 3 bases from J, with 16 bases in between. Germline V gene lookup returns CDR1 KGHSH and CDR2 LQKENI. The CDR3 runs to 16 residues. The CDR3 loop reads CASSPRPARRDTEAFF. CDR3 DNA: TGTGCCAGCTCACCAAGGCCCGCCCGTAGGGACACTGAAGCTTTCTTT.

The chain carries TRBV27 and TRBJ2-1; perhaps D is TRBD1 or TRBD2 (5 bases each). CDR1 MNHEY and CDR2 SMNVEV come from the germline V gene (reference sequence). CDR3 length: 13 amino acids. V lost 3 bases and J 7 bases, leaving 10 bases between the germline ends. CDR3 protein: CASSFMGDNEQFF. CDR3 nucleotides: TGTGCCAGCAGTTTCATGGGGGATAATGAGCAGTTCTTC.

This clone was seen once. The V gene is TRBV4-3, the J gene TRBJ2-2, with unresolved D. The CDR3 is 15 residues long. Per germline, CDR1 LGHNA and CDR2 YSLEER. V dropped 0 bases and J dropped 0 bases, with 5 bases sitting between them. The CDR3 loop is CASSQESSNTGELFF. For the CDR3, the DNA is TGCGCCAGCAGCCAAGAGTCTTCGAACACCGGGGAGCTGTTTTTT.

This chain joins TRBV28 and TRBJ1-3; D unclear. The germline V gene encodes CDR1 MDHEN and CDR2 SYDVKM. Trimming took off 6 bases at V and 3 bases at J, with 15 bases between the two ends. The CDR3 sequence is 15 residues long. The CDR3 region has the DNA TGTGCCAGCAGACCTGGTTCAGGCCGTGGAAACACCATATATTTT. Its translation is CASRPGSGRGNTIYF.

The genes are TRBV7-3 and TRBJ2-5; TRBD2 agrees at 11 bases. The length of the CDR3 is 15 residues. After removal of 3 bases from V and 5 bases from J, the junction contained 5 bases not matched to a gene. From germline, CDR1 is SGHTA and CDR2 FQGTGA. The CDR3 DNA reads TGTGCCAGCAGCTTGAGACTAGCGGGAACGGAGACCCAGTACTTC. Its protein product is CASSLRLAGTETQYF. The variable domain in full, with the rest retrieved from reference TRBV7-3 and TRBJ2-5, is GAGVSQTPSNKVTEKGKYVELRCDPISGHTALYWYRQSLGQGPEFLIYFQGTGAADDSGLPNDRFFAVRPEGSVSTLKIQRTERGDSAVYLCASSLRLAGTETQYFGPGTRLLVL.

This CDR3 is CASSTDTPTKLAGDPDTQYF. CDR3 sequence (DNA): TGTGCCAGCAGCACAGACACGCCTACTAAACTAGCGGGAGACCCAGATACGCAGTATTTT. The V call is TRBV6-6, the J call TRBJ2-3; 11 bases line up with TRBD2. The V and J ends lost 6 bases and 4 bases, in that order; junction bases with no gene match: 21. CDR1 is MNHNY, CDR2 SVGAGI, per germline (reference sequence). The CDR3 contains 20 residues.

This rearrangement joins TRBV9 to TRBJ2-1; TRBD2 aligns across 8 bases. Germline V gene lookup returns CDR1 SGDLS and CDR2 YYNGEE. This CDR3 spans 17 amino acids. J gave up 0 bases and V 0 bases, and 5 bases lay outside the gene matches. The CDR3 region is CASSVGLAGSSYNEQFF. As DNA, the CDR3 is TGTGCCAGCAGCGTAGGGCTAGCGGGCAGCTCCTACAATGAGCAGTTCTTC.

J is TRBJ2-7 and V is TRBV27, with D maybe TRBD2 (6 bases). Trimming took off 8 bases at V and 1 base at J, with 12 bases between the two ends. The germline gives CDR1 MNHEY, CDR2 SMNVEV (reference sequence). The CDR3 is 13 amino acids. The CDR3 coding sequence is TGTGCCAGCTCCTTTCGGGGGTCCTACGAGCAGTACTTC. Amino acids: CASSFRGSYEQYF.

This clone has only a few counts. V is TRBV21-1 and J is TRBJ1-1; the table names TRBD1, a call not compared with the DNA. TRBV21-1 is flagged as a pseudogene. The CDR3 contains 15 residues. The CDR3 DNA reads TGTGCCAGCAGCAAATTAAGGCAGGGAAACGCTGAAGCTTTCTTT. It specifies CASSKLRQGNAEAFF.

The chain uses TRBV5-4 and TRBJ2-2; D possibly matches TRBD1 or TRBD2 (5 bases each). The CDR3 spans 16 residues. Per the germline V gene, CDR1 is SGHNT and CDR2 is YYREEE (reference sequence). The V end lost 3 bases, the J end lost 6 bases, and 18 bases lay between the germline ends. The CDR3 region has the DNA TGTGCCAGCAGCTGGGGTAGGGGAGCGGAACCCGGGGAGCTGTTTTTT. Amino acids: CASSWGRGAEPGELFF.

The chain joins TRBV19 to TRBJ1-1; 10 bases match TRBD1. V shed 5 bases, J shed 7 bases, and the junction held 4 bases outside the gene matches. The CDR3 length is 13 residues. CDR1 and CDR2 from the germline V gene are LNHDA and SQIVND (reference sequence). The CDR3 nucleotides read TGTGCCAGTAGTGTGACAGGGGGCGGTGAAGCTTTCTTT. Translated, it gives CASSVTGGGEAFF.

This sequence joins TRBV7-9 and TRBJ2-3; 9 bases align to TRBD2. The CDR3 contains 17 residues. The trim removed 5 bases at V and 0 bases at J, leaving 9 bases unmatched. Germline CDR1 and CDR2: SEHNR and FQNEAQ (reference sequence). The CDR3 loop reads CASSPSGERPSTDTQYF. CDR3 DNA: TGTGCCAGCAGCCCTAGCGGGGAGAGGCCTAGCACAGATACGCAGTATTTT.